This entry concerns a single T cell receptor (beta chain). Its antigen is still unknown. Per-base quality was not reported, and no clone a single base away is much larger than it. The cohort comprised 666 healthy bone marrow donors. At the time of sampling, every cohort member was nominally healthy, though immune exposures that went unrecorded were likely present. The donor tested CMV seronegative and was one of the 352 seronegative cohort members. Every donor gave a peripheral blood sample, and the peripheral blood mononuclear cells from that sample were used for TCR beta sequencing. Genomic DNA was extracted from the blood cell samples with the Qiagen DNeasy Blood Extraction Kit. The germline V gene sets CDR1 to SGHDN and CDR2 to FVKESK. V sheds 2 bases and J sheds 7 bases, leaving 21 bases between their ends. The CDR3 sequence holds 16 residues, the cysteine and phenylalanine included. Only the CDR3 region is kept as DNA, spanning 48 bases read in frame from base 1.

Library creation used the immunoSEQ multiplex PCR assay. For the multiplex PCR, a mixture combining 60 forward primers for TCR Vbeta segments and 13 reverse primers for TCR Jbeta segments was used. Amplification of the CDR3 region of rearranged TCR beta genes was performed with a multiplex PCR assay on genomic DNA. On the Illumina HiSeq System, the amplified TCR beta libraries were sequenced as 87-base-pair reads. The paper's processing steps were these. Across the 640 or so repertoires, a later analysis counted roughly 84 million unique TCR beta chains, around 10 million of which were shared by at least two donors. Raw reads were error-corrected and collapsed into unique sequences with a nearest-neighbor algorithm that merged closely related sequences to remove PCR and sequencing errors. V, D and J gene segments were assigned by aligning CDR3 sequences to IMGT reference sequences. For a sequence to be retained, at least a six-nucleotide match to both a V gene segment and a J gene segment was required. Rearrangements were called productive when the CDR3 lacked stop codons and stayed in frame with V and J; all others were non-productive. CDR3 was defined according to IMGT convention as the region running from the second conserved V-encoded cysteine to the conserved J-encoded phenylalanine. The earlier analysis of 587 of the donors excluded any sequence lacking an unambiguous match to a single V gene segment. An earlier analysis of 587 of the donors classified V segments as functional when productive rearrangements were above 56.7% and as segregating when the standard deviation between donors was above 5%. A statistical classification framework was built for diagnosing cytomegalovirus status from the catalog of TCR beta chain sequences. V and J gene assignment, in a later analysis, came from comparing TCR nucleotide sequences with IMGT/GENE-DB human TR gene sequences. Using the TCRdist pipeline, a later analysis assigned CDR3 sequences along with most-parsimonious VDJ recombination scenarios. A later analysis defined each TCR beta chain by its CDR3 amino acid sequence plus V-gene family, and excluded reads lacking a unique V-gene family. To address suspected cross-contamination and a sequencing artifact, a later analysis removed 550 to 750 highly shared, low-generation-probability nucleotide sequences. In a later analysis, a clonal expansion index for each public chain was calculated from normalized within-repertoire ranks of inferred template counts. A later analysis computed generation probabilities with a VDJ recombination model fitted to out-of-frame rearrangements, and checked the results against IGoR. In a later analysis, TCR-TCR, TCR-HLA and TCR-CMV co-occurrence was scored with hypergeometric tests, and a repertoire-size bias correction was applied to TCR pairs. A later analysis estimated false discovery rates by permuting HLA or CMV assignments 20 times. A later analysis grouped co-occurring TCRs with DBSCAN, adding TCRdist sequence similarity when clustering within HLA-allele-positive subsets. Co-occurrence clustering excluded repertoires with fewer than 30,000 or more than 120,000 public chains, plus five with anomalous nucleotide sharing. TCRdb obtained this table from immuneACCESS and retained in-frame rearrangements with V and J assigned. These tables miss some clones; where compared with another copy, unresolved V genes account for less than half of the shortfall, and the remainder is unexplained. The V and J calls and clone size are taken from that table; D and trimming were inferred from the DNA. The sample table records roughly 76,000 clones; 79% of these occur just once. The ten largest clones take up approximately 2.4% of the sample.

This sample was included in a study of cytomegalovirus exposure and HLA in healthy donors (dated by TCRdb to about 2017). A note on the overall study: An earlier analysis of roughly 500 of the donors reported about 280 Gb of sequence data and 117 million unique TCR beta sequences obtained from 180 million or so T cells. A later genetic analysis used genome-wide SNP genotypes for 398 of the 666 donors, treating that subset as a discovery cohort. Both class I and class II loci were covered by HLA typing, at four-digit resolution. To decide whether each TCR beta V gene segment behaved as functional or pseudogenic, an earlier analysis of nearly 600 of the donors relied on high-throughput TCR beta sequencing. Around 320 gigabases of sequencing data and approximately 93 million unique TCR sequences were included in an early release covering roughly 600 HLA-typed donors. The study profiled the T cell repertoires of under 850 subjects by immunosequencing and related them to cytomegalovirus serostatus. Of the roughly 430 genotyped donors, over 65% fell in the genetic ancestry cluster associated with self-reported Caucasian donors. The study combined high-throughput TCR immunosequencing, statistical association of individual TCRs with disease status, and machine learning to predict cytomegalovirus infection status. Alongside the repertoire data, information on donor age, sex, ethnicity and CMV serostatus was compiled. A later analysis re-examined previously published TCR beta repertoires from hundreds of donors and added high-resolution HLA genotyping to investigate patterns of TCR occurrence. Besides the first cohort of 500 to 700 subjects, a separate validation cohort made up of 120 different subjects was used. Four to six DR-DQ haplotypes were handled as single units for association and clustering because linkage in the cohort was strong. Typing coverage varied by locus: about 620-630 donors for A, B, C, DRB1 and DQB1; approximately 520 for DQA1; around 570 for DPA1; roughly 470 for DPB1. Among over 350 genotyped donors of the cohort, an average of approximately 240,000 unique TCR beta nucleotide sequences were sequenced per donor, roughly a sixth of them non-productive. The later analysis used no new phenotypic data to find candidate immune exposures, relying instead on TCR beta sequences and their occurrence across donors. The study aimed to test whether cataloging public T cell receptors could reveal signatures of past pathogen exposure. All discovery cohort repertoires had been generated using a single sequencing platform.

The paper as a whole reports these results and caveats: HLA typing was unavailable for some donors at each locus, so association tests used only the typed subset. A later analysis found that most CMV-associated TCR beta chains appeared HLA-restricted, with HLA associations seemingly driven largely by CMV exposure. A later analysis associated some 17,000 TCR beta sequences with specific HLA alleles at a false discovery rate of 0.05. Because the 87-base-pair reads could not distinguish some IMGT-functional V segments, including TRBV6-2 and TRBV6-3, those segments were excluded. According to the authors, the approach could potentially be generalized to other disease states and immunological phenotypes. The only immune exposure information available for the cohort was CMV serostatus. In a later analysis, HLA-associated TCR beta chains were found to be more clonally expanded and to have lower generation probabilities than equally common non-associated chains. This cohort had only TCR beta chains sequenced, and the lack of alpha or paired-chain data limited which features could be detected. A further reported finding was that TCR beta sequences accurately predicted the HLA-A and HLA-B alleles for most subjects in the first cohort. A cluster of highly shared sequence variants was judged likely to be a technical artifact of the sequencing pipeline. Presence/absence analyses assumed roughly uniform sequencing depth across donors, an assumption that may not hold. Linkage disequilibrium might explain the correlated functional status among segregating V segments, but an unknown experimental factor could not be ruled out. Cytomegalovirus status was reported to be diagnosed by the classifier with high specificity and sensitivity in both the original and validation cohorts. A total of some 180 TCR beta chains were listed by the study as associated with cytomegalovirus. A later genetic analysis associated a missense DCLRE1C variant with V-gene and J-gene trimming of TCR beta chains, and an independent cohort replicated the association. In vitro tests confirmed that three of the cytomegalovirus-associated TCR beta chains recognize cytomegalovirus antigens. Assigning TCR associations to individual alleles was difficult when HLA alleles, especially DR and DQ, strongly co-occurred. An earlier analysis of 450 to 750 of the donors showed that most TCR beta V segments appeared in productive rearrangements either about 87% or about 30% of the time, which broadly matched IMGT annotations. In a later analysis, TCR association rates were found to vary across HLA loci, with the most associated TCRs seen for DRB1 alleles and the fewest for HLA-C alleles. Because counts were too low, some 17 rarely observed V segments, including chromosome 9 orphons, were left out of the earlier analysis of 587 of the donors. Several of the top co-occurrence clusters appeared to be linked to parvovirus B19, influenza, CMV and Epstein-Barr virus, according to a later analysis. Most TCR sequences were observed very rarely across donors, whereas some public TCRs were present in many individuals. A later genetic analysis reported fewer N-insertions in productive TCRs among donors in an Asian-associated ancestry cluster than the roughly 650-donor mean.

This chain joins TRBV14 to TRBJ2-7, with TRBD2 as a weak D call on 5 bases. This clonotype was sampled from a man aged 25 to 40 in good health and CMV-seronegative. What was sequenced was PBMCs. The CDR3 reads CASSQSDGFSRGEQYF. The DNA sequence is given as TGTGCCAGCAGCCAAAGTGACGGCTTCTCGAGAGGGGAGCAGTACTTC.